This TCR beta chain was obtained from a study of somatic mutations in cytotoxic T cells in rheumatoid arthritis. As for the study in general: Patients had approximately 30 ml EDTA blood drawn right after diagnosis, before any treatment. Study outcomes and limitations: Of under 85 patients, 7 to 9 had a largest CD8+ clone that exceeded 20% of CD8+ cells. CD8+ T-cell clonality showed no significant difference between rheumatoid arthritis patients and age-matched healthy controls.

The count of this clone is one. The target antigen is unknown. The protocol was immunoSEQ multiplex PCR, while the TCRdb copy is restricted to in-frame clones and leaves out a portion. The repertoire includes approximately 20,000 clones, about 80% of them detected once, and approximately 10% sits in the top ten. CDR1 and CDR2 (germline): SGHTA, FQGNSA. The J segment lost 2 bases and the V segment lost 5 bases, leaving 4 bases of the junction unmatched. The CDR3 covers 14 residues. The clonotype originates from a young man with rheumatoid arthritis. Sequenced: CD8+ T cells sorted from blood. V is TRBV7-2 and J is TRBJ2-7; 9 positions match TRBD1. The DNA for the CDR3 is TGTGCCAGCAGCCTCCGGGACAGGGCCTACGAGCAGTACTTC. Translation gives CASSLRDRAYEQYF.